This T cell receptor beta chain was sequenced in a study of CD8+ T cells in alopecia areata. Reverse transcription of extracted RNA yielded cDNA, which provided the sequencing template. The method was immunoSEQ multiplex PCR; TCRdb's version includes in-frame clones alone and lacks a portion of them. Of fewer than 350,000 clones in the sample, 58% were seen once. On this clone: Its antigen is not identified.

Study results and limitations: Among patients, TCR sharing was less clear than in mice, a difference possibly due in part to HLA diversity in the patient population.

Trimming pared 4 bases from V and 6 bases from J, leaving 16 bases between. CDR1 is SGHTA, CDR2 FQGNSA, per germline. The CDR3 is 14 residues long. Noted treatment: oral pan-JAK inhibitor, 5-10 mg twice daily. The origin of this receptor is a human donor with alopecia areata. The sample consisted of CD4+ T cells sorted from blood, taken at week 24, from a patient treated with tofacitinib. The rearrangement uses TRBV7-2 and TRBJ2-7; D remains ambiguous. CDR3 bases: TGTGCCAGCAGCTCCAGGATGCTGAGTTCCGAGCAGTACTTC. It translates to CASSSRMLSSEQYF.